This TCR beta chain was retrieved from a study of control samples from healthy donors and cancer patients. CDR3 length equals 16 residues. V lost 3 bases to trimming and J lost 2 bases, with 17 bases between them. Per the germline V gene, CDR1 is MDHEN and CDR2 is SYDVKM. Libraries were prepared by immunoSEQ multiplex PCR; TCRdb keeps only in-frame clonotypes and omits some of them. The data show about 120,000 clones, over 90% seen once. This sequence originates from a man younger than 40 in good health. The specimen sequenced was blood. The genes are TRBV28 and TRBJ2-7; D perhaps matches TRBD2 (5 bases). CDR3 residues: CASSFHLASLAYEQYF. As DNA, the CDR3 is TGTGCCAGCAGTTTTCATTTGGCTAGCTTGGCCTACGAGCAGTACTTC.